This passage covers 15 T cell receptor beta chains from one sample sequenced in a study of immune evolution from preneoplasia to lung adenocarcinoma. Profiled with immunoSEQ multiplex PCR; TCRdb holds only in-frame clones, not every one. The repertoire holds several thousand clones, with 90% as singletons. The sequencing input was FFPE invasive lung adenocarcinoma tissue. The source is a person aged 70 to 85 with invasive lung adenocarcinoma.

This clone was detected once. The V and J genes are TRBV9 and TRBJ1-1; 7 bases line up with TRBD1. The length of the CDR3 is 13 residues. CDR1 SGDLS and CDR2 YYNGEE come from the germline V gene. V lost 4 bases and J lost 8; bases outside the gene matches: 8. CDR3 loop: CASSIPGQREAFF. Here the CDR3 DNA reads TGTGCCAGCAGCATACCGGGACAGCGAGAAGCTTTCTTT.

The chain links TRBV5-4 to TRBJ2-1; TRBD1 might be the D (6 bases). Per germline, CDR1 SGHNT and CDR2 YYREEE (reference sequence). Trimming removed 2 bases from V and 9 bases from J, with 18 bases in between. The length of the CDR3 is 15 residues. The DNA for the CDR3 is TGTGCCAGCAGCTTTCCCGGGGATCGACAGGCTGAGCAGTTCTTC. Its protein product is CASSFPGDRQAEQFF.

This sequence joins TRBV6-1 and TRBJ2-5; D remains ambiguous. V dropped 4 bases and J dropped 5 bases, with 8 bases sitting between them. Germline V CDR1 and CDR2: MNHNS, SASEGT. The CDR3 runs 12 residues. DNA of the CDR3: TGTGCCAGCAGTGTATTCGGGGAGACCCAGTACTTC. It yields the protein CASSVFGETQYF.

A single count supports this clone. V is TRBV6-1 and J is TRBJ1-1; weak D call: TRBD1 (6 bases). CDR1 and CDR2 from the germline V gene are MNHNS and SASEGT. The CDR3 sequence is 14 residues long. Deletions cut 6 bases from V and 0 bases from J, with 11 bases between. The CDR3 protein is CASRMDRLNTEAFF. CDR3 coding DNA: TGTGCCAGCAGGATGGACAGATTGAACACTGAAGCTTTCTTT.

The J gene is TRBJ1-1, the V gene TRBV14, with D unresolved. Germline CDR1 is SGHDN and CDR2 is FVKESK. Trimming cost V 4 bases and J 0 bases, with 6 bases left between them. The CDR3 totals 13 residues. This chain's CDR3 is CASSPWLNTEAFF. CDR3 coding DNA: TGTGCCAGCAGCCCTTGGCTGAACACTGAAGCTTTCTTT.

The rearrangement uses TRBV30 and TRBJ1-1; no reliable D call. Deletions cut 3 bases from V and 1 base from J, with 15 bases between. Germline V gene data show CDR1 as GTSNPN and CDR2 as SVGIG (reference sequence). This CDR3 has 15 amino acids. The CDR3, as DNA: TGTGCCTGGAGAGATAAGGGTTATCCGAACACTGAAGCTTTCTTT. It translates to CAWRDKGYPNTEAFF.

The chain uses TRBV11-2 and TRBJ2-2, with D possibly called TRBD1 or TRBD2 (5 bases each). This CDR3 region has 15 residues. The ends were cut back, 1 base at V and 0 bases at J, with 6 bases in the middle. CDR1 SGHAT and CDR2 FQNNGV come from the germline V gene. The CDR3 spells CASSLVGPNTGELFF. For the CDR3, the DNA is TGTGCCAGCAGCTTAGTGGGACCGAACACCGGGGAGCTGTTTTTT.

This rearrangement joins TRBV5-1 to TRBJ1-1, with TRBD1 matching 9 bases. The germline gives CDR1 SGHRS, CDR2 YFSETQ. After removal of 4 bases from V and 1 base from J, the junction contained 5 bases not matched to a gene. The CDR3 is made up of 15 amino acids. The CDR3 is CASSAGQGRNTEAFF. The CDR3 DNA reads TGCGCCAGCAGCGCCGGACAGGGGAGGAACACTGAAGCTTTCTTT.

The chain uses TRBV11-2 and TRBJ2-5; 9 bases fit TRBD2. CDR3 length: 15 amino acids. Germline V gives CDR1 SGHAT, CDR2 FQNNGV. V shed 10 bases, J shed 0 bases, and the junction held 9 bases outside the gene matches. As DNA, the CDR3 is TGTGCCAACAGTTCTAGCGGGGCGTACCAAGAGACCCAGTACTTC. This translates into CANSSSGAYQETQYF. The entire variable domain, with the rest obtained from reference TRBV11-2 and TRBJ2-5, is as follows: EAGVAQSPRYKIIEKRQSVAFWCNPISGHATLYWYQQILGQGPKLLIQFQNNGVVDDSQLPKDRFSAERLKGVDSTLKIQPAKLEDSAVYLCANSSSGAYQETQYFGPGTRLLVL.

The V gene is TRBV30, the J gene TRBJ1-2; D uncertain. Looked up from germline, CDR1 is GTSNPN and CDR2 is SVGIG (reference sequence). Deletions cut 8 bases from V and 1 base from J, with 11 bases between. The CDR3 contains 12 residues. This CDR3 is CAHSQSNYGYTF. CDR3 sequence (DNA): TGTGCCCACTCACAGAGTAACTATGGCTACACCTTC.

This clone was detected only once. The CDR3 is CASSPSFWYEQYF. The CDR3 bases are TGTGCCAGCTCACCTAGTTTCTGGTACGAGCAGTACTTC. The chain combines TRBV18 with TRBJ2-7, with D hard to call. This CDR3 is built from 13 residues. Trimming stripped 3 bases from V and 4 bases from J, with 10 bases between. Per germline, CDR1 KGHSH and CDR2 LQKENI.

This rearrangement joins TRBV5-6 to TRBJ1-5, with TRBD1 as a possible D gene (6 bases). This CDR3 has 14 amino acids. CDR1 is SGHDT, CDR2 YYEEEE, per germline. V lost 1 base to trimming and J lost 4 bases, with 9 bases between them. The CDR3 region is CASSLQGLNQPQHF. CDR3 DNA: TGTGCCAGCAGCTTGCAGGGGTTAAATCAGCCCCAGCATTTT.

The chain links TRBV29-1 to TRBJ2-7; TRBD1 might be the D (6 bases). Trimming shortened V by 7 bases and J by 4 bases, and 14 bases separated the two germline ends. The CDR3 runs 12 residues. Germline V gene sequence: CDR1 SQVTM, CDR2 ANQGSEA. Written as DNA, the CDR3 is TGCAGCGCTCACTCAGGACAGTACGAGCAGTACTTC. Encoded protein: CSAHSGQYEQYF.

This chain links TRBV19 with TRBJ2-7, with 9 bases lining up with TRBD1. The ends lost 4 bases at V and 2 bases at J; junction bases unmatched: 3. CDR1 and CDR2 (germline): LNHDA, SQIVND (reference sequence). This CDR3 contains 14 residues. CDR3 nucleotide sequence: TGTGCCAGTAGTAGGGACAGGGAGCCCTACGAGCAGTACTTC. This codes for CASSRDREPYEQYF.

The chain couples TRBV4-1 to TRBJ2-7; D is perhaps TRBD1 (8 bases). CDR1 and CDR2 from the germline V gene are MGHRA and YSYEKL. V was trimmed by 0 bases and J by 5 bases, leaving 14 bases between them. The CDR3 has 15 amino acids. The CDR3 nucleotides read TGCGCCAGCAGCCAAGAAAATACAGGGGGGGACGAGCAGTACTTC. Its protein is CASSQENTGGDEQYF.